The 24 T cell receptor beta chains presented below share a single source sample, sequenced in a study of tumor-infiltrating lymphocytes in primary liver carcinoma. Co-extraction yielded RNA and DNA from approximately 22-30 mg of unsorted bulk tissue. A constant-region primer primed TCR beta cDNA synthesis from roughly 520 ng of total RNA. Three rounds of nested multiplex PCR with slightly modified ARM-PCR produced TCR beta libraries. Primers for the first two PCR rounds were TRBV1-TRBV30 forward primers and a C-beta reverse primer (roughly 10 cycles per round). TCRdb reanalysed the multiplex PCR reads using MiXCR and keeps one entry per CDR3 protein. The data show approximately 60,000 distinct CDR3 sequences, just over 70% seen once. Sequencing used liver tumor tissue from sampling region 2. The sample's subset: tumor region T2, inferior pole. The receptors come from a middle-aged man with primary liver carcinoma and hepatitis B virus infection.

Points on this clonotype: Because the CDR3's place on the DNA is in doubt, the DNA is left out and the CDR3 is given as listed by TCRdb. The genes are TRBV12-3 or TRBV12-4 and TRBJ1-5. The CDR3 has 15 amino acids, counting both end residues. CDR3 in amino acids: CASSFGHGSYQPQHF.

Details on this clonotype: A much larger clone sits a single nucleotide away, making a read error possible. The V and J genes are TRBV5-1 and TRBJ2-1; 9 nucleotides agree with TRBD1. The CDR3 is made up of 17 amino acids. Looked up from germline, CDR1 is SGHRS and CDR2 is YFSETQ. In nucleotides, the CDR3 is TGCGCCGGCAGCCTACGACAGGGGGGGAGGTCCTACAATGAGCAGTTCTTC. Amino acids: CAGSLRQGGRSYNEQFF. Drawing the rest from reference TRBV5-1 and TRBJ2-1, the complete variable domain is KAGVTQTPRYLIKTRGQQVTLSCSPISGHRSVSWYQQTPGQGLQFLFEYFSETQRNKGNFPGRFSGRQFSNSRSEMNVSTLELGDSALYLCAGSLRQGGRSYNEQFFGPGTRLTVL.

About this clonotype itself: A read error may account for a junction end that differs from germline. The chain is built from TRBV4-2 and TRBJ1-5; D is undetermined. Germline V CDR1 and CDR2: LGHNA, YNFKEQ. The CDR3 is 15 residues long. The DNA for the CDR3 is TGTGCCAGCAGCCAAAATATACAGTCAAATCAGCCCCGGCATTTT. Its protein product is CASSQNIQSNQPRHF.

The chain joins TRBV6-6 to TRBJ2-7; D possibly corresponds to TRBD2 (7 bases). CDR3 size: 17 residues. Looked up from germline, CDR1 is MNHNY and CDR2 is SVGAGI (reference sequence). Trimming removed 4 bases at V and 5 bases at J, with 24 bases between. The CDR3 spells CASSSSSNQGTMDEQYF. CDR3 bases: TGTGCCAGCAGTTCCTCGTCGAACCAGGGGACTATGGACGAGCAGTACTTC.

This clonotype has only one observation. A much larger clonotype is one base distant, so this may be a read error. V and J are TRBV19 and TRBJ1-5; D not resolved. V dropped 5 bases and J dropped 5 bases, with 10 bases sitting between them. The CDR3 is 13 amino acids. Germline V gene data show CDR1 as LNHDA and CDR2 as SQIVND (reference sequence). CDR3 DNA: TGTGCCAGTAGTTCTGGGTTCTATCAGCCCCAGCATTTT. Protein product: CASSSGFYQPQHF.

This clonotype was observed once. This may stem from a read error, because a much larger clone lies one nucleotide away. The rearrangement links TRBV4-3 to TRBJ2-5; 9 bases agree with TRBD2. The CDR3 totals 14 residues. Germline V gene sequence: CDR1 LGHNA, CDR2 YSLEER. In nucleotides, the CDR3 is TGCACCAGCAGCCAAACGACTAGCGGAGAGACCCAGTACTTC. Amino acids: CTSSQTTSGETQYF.

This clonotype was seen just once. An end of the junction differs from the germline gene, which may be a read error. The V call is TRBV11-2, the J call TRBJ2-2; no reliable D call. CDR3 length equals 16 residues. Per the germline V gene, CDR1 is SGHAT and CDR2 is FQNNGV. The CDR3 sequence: CASSMPRSANTGELFF. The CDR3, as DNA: TGTGCCAGCAGCATGCCTAGGAGCGCGAACACGGGGGAGCTGTTTTTT.

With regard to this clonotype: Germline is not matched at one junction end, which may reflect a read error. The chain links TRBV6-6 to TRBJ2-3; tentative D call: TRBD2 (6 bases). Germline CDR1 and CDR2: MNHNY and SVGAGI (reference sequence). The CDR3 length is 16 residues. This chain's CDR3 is CASSSPAGEDVDTQYF. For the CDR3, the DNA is TGTGCCAGCAGTTCCCCGGCCGGGGAGGACGTGGATACGCAATATTTT.

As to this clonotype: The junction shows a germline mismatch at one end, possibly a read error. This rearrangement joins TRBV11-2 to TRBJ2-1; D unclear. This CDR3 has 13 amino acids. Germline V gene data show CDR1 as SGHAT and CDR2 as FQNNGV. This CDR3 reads CASSPSHDIERFF. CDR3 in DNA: TGTGCCAGCAGCCCATCCCATGACATTGAGCGGTTCTTC.

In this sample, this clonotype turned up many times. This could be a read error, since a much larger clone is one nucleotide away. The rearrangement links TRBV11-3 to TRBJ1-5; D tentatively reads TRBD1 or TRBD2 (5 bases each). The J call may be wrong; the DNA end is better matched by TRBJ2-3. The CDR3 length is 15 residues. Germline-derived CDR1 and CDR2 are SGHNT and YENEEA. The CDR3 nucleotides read TGTGCCAGCAGCTTAGATCTGGGGGTGGCTCAGCCCCAGTATTTT. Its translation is CASSLDLGVAQPQYF.

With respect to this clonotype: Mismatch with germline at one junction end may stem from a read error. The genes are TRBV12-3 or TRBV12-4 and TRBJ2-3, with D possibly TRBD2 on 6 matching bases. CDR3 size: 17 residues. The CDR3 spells CTSSLAPAGPGADTHYF. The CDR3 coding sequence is TGTACCAGCAGTTTAGCCCCGGCGGGGCCCGGGGCAGATACGCACTATTTT.

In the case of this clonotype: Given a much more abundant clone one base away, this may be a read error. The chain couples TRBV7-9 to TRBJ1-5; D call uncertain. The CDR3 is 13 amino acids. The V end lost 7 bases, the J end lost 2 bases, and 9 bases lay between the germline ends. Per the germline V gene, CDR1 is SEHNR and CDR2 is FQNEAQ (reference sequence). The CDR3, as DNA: TGTGCCAGCACCCGGGAGGGCAATCAGCCCCAGCATTTT. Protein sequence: CASTREGNQPQHF.

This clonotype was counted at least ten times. The CDR3 sequence is CASSETAGVTDTQYF. The CDR3 nucleotides read TGTGCCAGCAGCGAGACAGCGGGTGTCACAGATACGCAGTATTTT. The chain is built from TRBV6-5 and TRBJ2-3, with D perhaps matching TRBD2 (6 bases). The CDR3 is 15 residues long. Germline V lookup: CDR1 MNHEY, CDR2 SVGAGI. V was trimmed by 6 bases and J by 2 bases, leaving 15 bases between them.

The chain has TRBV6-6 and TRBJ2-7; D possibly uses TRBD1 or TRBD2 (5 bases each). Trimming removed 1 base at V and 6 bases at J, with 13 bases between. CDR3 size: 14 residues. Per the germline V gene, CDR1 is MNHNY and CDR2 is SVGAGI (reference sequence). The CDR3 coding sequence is TGTGCCAGCAGTTACTACGGGACCTCAGTCGAGCAGTACTTC. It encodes CASSYYGTSVEQYF.

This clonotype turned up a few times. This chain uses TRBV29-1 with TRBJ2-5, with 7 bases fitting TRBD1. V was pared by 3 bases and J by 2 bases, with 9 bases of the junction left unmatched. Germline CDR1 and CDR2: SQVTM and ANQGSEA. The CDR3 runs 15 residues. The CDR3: CSVEPDRERQETQYF. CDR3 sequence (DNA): TGCAGCGTTGAGCCCGACAGGGAGCGGCAAGAGACCCAGTACTTC. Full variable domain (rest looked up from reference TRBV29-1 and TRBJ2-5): SAVISQKPSRDICQRGTSLTIQCQVDSQVTMMFWYRQQPGQSLTLIATANQGSEATYESGFVIDKFPISRPNLTFSTLTVSNMSPEDSSIYLCSVEPDRERQETQYFGPGTRLLVL.

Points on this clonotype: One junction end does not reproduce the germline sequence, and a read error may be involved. CDR3 sequence: CSVEEPGRNIQHF. The CDR3 nucleotides are TGCAGCGTTGAAGAACCCGGTCGTAACATTCAGCACTTC. This chain links TRBV29-1 with TRBJ2-4; no clear D gene. Germline V gene data show CDR1 as SQVTM and CDR2 as ANQGSEA. The CDR3 loop spans 13 amino acids.

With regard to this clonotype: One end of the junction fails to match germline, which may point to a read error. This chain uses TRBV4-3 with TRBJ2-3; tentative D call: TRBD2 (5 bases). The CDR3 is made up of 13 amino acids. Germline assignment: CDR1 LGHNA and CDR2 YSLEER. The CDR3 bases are TGCACCAGCGGCCAAGAAGGTGGCGATATGCAGTATTTT. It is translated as CTSGQEGGDMQYF.

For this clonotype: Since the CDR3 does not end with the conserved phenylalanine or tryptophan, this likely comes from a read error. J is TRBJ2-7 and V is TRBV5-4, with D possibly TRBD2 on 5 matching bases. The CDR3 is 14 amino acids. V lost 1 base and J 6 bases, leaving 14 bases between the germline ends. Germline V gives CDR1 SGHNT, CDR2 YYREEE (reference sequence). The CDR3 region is CASSLYPGYREQYL. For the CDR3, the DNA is TGTGCCAGCAGCTTGTATCCGGGATACCGCGAGCAGTACTTG.

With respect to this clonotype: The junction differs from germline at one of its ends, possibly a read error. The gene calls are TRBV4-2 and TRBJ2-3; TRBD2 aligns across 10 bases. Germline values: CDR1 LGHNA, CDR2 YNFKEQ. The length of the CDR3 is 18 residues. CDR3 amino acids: CTSSQVALLAGVTATQYF. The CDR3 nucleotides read TGTACCAGCAGCCAAGTGGCGCTTCTAGCGGGAGTGACAGCTACGCAGTATTTT.

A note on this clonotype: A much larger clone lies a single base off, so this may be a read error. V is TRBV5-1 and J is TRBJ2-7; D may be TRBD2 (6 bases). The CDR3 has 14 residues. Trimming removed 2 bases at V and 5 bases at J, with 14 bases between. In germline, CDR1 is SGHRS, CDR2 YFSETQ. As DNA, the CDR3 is TGCGCCAGCAGCTTCAGCGGGTCTTCCCACGAGCAGTACTTC. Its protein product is CASSFSGSSHEQYF.

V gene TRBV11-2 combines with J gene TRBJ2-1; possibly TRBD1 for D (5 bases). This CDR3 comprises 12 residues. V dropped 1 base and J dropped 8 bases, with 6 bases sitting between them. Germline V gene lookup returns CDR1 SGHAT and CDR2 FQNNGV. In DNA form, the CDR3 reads TGTGCCAGCAGCTTAGGGGGCCATGAGCAGTTCTTC. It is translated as CASSLGGHEQFF.

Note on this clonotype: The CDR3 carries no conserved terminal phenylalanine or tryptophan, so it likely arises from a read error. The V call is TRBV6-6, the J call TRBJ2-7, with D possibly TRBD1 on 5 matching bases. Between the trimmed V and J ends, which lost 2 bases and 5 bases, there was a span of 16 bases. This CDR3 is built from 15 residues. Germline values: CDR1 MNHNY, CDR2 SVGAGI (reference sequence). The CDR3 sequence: CASSYPEGEGDEQYY. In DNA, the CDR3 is TGTGCCAGCAGTTACCCCGAAGGGGAAGGAGACGAGCAGTACTAT.

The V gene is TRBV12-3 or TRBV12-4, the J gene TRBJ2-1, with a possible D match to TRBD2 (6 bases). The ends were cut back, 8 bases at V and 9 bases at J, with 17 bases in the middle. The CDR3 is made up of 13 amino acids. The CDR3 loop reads CASGLAACSEQFF. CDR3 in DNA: TGTGCCAGCGGCTTAGCGGCATGCAGTGAGCAGTTCTTC.

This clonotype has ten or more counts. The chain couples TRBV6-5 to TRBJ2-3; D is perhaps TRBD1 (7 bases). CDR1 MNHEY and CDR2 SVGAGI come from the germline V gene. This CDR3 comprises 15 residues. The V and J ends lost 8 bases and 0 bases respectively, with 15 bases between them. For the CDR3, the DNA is TGTGCCAGCGGAGGGGGCAGTTCTAGCACAGATACGCAGTATTTT. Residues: CASGGGSSSTDTQYF.